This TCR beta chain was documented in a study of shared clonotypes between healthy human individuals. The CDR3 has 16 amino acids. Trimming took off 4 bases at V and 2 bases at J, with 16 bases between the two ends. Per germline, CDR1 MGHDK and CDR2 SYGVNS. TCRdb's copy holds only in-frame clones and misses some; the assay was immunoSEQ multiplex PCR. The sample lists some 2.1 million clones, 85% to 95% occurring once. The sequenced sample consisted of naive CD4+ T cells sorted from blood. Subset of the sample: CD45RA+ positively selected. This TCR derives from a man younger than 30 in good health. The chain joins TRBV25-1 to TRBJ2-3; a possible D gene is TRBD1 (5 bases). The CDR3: CASSAEDQGPTDTQYF. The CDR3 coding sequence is TGTGCCAGCAGTGCCGAGGACCAGGGTCCCACAGATACGCAGTATTTT.